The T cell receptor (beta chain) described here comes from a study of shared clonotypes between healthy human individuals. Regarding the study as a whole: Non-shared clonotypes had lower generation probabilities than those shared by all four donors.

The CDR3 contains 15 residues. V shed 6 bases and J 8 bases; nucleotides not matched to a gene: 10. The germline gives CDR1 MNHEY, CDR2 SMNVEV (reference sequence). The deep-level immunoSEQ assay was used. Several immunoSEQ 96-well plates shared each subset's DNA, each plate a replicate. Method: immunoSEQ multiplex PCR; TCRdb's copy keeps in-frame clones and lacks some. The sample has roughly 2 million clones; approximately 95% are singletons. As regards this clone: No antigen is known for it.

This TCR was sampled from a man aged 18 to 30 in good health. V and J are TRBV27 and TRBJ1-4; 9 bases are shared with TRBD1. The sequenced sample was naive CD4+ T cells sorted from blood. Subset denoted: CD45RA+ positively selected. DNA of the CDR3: TGTGCCAGCAGGCCCTTAGGGACAGGGAACGAAAAACTGTTTTTT. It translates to CASRPLGTGNEKLFF. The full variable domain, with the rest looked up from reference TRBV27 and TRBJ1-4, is EAQVTQNPRYLITVTGKKLTVTCSQNMNHEYMSWYRQDPGLGLRQIYYSMNVEVTDKGDVPEGYKVSRKEKRNFPLILESPSPNQTSLYFCASRPLGTGNEKLFFGSGTQLSVL.